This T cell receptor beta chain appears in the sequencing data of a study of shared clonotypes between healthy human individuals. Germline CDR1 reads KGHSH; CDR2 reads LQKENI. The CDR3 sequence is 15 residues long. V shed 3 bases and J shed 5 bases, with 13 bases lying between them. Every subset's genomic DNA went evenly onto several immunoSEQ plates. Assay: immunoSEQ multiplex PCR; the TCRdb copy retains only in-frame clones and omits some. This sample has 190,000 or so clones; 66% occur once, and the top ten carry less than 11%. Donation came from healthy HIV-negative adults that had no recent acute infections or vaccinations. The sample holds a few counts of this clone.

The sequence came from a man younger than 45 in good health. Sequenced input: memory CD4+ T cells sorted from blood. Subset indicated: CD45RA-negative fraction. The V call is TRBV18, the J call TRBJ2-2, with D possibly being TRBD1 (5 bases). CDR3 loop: CASSPLDSRTGELFF. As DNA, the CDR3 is TGTGCCAGCTCACCCCTCGACAGTAGAACCGGGGAGCTGTTTTTT.